This T cell receptor beta chain emerged from a study of beta chain features in type 1 diabetes. Points from the study as a whole: Cells carrying high TCR expression could end up over-represented when cDNA is sequenced. Type 1 diabetes patients had VDJ junctions that carried fewer insertions and more deletions.

Concerning this clone itself: What it recognizes is unknown.

With 10 bases clipped from V and 4 bases from J, the junction kept 5 bases outside the gene matches. Germline CDR1 ENHRY, CDR2 SYGVKD. The CDR3 covers 13 residues. Investigators reverse transcribed all isolated RNA, so they sequenced expressed TCRB transcripts. Clones were read by immunoSEQ multiplex PCR, and TCRdb kept only the in-frame ones, dropping some. The sample carries fewer than 900,000 clones, roughly 15% recorded once. Source material: naive CD4+ T cells from blood. The chain links TRBV10-3 to TRBJ1-5, with 9 bases lining up with TRBD1. This TCR was sampled from a young woman in good health. DNA for the CDR3: TGTGCCACGCAGACAGGGGGTAATCAGCCCCAGCATTTT. Translated: CATQTGGNQPQHF.